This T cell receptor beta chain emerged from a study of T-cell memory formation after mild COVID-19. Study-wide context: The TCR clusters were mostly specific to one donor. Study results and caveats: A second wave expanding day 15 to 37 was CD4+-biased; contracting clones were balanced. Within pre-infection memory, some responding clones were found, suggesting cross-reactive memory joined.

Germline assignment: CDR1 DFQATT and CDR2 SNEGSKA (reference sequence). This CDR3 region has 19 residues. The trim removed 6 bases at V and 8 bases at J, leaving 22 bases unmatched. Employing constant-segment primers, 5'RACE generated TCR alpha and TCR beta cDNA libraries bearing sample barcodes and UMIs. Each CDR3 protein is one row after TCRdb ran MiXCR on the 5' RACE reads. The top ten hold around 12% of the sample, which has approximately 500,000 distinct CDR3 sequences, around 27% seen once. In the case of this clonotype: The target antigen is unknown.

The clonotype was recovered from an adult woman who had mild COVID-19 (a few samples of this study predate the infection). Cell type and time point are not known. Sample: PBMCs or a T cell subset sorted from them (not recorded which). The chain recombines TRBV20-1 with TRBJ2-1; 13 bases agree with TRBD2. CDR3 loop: CSASGGGGLAGVDGYEQFF. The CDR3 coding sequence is TGCAGTGCCAGCGGGGGTGGAGGACTAGCGGGAGTTGACGGTTATGAGCAGTTCTTC.